This TCR beta chain derives from a study of T-cell reconstitution after alpha-beta-depleted transplantation in children. Unique molecular identifiers were used in preparing the TCRbeta library. TCRdb re-derived calls from the PCR reads in MiXCR, one entry per CDR3 protein. The sample shows about 300,000 distinct CDR3 sequences, around 10% of them seen only once. Trimming pared 4 bases from V and 3 bases from J, leaving 12 bases between. The CDR3 runs to 14 residues. Germline V lookup: CDR1 SGHDN, CDR2 FVKESK. This clonotype was counted ten times or more. The V gene is TRBV14, the J gene TRBJ1-1; D is possibly TRBD1 (5 bases). This TCR was recovered from a boy under two years old with acute myeloid leukemia, due to receive a stem cell transplant. The specimen comprised PBMCs, sampled before TCRalphabeta/CD19-depleted stem cell transplant. CDR3 sequence: CASSRDVQYTEAFF. The DNA of the CDR3 is TGTGCCAGCAGCCGGGACGTCCAGTACACTGAAGCTTTCTTT. Based on the CDR3 plus reference TRBV14 and TRBJ1-1, the full variable domain is EAGVTQFPSHSVIEKGQTVTLRCDPISGHDNLYWYRRVMGKEIKFLLHFVKESKQDESGMPNNRFLAERTGGTYSTLKVQPAELEDSGVYFCASSRDVQYTEAFFGQGTRLTVV.